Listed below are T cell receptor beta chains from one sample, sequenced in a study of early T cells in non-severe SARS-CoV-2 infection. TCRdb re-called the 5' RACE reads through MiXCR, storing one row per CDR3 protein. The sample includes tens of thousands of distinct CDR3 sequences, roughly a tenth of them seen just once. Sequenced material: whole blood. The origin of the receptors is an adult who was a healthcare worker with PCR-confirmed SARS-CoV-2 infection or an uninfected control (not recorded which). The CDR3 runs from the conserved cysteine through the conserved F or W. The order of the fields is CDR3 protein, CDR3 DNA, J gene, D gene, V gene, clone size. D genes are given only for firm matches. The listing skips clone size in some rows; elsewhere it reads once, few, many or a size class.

CAWSVFGSGELFF | TGTGCCTGGAGTGTATTTGGGTCCGGGGAGCTGTTTTTT | TRBJ2-2 | - | TRBV30 | many
CATSSGGEFNEQFF | TGTGCCACCAGTTCGGGCGGGGAATTTAATGAGCAGTTCTTC | TRBJ2-1 | - | TRBV24-1 | medium-sized
CASSPGLYRPYGYTF | TGTGCCAGCAGCCCTGGACTGTACCGGCCTTATGGCTACACCTTC | TRBJ1-2 | - | TRBV11-2 | -
CASSDNQLSRGRPGELFF | TGTGCCAGCAGCGACAACCAACTCTCCAGGGGGCGCCCCGGGGAGCTGTTTTTT | TRBJ2-2 | TRBD1 | TRBV7-6 | few
CASSLGRAYEQYF | TGTGCCAGCAGCCTTGGGAGGGCCTACGAGCAGTACTTC | TRBJ2-7 | TRBD2 | TRBV3-1 | -
CSAQIGEAYNEQFF | TGCAGTGCTCAGATAGGGGAGGCCTACAATGAGCAGTTCTTC | TRBJ2-1 | - | TRBV20-1 | -
CASSLTGTSYEQYF | TGTGCCAGCAGCTTAACGGGAACCTCCTACGAGCAGTACTTC | TRBJ2-7 | - | TRBV7-3 | -
CAINGDPETQYF | TGTGCCATCAATGGGGACCCAGAGACCCAGTACTTC | TRBJ2-5 | - | TRBV10-3 | few
CASSMRSGGREQDEQYF | TGTGCCAGTAGTATGCGAAGTGGAGGCAGGGAGCAGGACGAGCAGTACTTC | TRBJ2-7 | - | TRBV19 | many
CASSPLPSSGGASDEQFF | TGTGCCAGCTCACCCCTCCCCTCGAGCGGGGGGGCCTCGGATGAGCAGTTCTTC | TRBJ2-1 | TRBD2 | TRBV18 | few
CASSLADSGIGKLFF | TGTGCCAGCAGTTTAGCCGATAGTGGCATCGGGAAACTGTTTTTT | TRBJ1-4 | - | TRBV28 | few
CASSLVRGLNYEQYF | TGCGCCAGCAGCTTGGTCCGTGGGTTAAATTACGAGCAGTACTTC | TRBJ2-7 | - | TRBV5-1 | -
CASSLGQGQQETQYF | TGTGCCAGCAGCTTAGGTCAGGGACAGCAAGAGACCCAGTACTTC | TRBJ2-5 | TRBD1 | TRBV11-3 | -
CASSQVGKISGNTIYF | TGCGCCAGCAGCCAAGTTGGGAAGATCTCTGGAAACACCATATATTTT | TRBJ1-3 | - | TRBV4-1 | many
CASSPGLAGETEQFF | TGTGCCAGCTCACCGGGACTAGCGGGGGAGACTGAGCAGTTCTTC | TRBJ2-1 | TRBD2 | TRBV18 | few
CASSQDRDYGTDTQYF | TGCGCCAGCAGCCAAGATAGGGACTACGGGACAGATACGCAGTATTTT | TRBJ2-3 | TRBD2 | TRBV4-1 | few
CASSRGQQNTEAFF | TGTGCCAGCAGCAGAGGACAGCAGAACACTGAAGCTTTCTTT | TRBJ1-1 | - | TRBV7-2 | -
CASSLESGGLGSPLHF | TGTGCCAGCAGCTTAGAGTCTGGGGGTCTCGGGTCACCCCTCCACTTT | TRBJ1-6 | - | TRBV11-2 | -
CATHTGSGGEQFF | TGCGCCACTCATACGGGATCTGGGGGTGAGCAGTTCTTC | TRBJ2-1 | - | TRBV5-1 | few
CASTDRGSLGYTF | TGTGCCAGCACGGACAGGGGATCTCTTGGCTACACCTTC | TRBJ1-2 | TRBD1 | TRBV18 | many
CASSGQGRSYEQYF | TGTGCCAGCAGTGGCCAGGGTAGATCCTACGAGCAGTACTTC | TRBJ2-7 | - | TRBV2 | few
CSVADRVHTF | TGCAGCGTTGCCGACAGGGTCCACACCTTC | TRBJ1-2 | TRBD1 | TRBV29-1 | many
CASSLANQGWNSPLHF | TGTGCCAGCAGCTTAGCGAATCAGGGTTGGAATTCACCCCTCCACTTT | TRBJ1-6 | - | TRBV7-8 | few